Listed here are 30 T cell receptor beta chains from one sample, sequenced in a study of immune evolution from preneoplasia to lung adenocarcinoma. Only in-frame clones appear in the TCRdb table, and some are missing; sequencing was by immunoSEQ multiplex PCR. The sample has 6,500 to 10,000 clones, 81% seen once. The specimen was FFPE invasive lung adenocarcinoma tissue. The receptor source for this set is a person aged 50-59 years with lung adenocarcinoma.

The V gene is TRBV28, the J gene TRBJ1-5; a weak D match, TRBD1 (5 bases). CDR1 is MDHEN and CDR2 is SYDVKM in the germline V gene. The V gene lost 6 bases and the J gene lost 9 bases, with 12 bases spanning the gap. This CDR3 spans 12 amino acids. The CDR3 loop is CASRSDSGPQHF. DNA for the CDR3: TGTGCCAGCAGATCCGACAGTGGGCCCCAGCATTTT.

The CDR3 DNA sequence: TGCAGCGTTGAAGGGGAGAACACTGAAGCTTTCTTT. Its protein product is CSVEGENTEAFF. The chain combines TRBV29-1 with TRBJ1-1, with D hard to call. V lost 1 base to trimming and J lost 1 base, with 4 bases between them. This CDR3 contains 12 residues. Germline CDR1 is SQVTM and CDR2 is ANQGSEA.

The V gene is TRBV18, the J gene TRBJ2-5; D is uncertain. Germline V gene lookup returns CDR1 KGHSH and CDR2 LQKENI. The CDR3 spans 15 residues. V lost 4 bases and J lost 0, with 12 bases in between. DNA for the CDR3: TGTGCCAGCTCACTCATGGGCGGTCACCAAGAGACCCAGTACTTC. Amino acid sequence: CASSLMGGHQETQYF.

CDR3 loop: CASRPQWGDRMRQYF. The CDR3 DNA reads as TGTGCAAGTCGCCCTCAGTGGGGGGACAGGATGAGGCAGTACTTC. This chain joins TRBV12-2 and TRBJ2-7; TRBD1, the table's D call, lacks a check against the DNA. TRBV12-2 is designated a pseudogene. CDR3 length: 15 amino acids.

The chain links TRBV7-8 to TRBJ1-6; tentative D call: TRBD1 (6 bases). Trimming took off 1 base at V and 6 bases at J, with 10 bases between the two ends. The CDR3 length is 15 residues. Looked up from germline, CDR1 is SGHVS and CDR2 is FQNEAQ. This CDR3 is CASSLGQGINSPLHF. CDR3 sequence (DNA): TGTGCCAGCAGCTTAGGGCAGGGGATTAATTCACCCCTCCACTTT.

The genes are TRBV5-1 and TRBJ1-1; the D is unclear. Deletions cut 0 bases from V and 4 bases from J, with 13 bases between. The CDR3 length is 15 residues. CDR1 and CDR2 (germline): SGHRS, YFSETQ. The DNA of the CDR3 is TGCGCCAGCAGCTTGGTACCGGGCGCGGGCACTGAAGCTTTCTTT. This translates into CASSLVPGAGTEAFF.

This chain joins TRBV27 and TRBJ2-7; possibly TRBD2 for D (5 bases). There are 16 residues in the CDR3. Trimming removed 5 bases from V and 3 bases from J, with 20 bases in between. Germline V CDR1 and CDR2: MNHEY, SMNVEV (reference sequence). The CDR3 sequence is CASSPLSGGRGYEQYF. The CDR3 nucleotides read TGTGCCAGCAGTCCTCTCTCAGGAGGACGCGGCTACGAGCAGTACTTC.

This chain links TRBV4-1 with TRBJ1-1, with D hard to call. Trimming left V 4 bases short and J 7 bases short, with 25 bases between. CDR1 is MGHRA and CDR2 is YSYEKL in the germline V gene. The length of the CDR3 is 17 residues. CDR3 sequence (DNA): TGCGCCAGCAGCCCCTACCCATCCGGAGCTGAGTGGGGTGAAGCTTTCTTT. It yields the protein CASSPYPSGAEWGEAFF.

The chain is built from TRBV7-9 and TRBJ1-3; 8 bases fit TRBD1. This CDR3 is 16 amino acids long. The V and J ends lost 6 bases and 2 bases, in that order; junction bases with no gene match: 9. Germline assignment: CDR1 SEHNR and CDR2 FQNEAQ (reference sequence). CDR3 nucleotides: TGTGCCAGCAGTCCCAATACAGGGGGGACTGGAAACACCATATATTTT. Protein sequence: CASSPNTGGTGNTIYF.

The chain employs TRBV30 and TRBJ2-7; 8 bases align to TRBD1. V gave up 3 bases and J gave up 3 bases; unmatched junction bases: 7. This CDR3 has 14 amino acids. CDR1 and CDR2 from the germline V gene are GTSNPN and SVGIG (reference sequence). The CDR3 is CAWSRGTGLYEQYF. Here the CDR3 DNA reads TGTGCCTGGAGCCGCGGGACAGGTCTCTACGAGCAGTACTTC.

This clone was seen only a few times. V and J are TRBV28 and TRBJ2-5, with D perhaps TRBD2 (6 bases). The ends were cut back, 8 bases at V and 10 bases at J, with 14 bases in the middle. Germline-derived CDR1 and CDR2 are MDHEN and SYDVKM. This CDR3 comprises 11 residues. Written as DNA, the CDR3 is TGTGCCAGCGGTCGAAAAGCGGGCCAGTACTTC. This gives the protein CASGRKAGQYF.

V is TRBV15 and J is TRBJ2-7, with 10 positions matching TRBD2. Germline CDR1 is LNHNV and CDR2 is YYDKDF (reference sequence). This CDR3 is built from 15 residues. Trimming at V came to 1 base and at J to 3 bases, leaving 3 bases not matched to a gene. CDR3 sequence (DNA): TGTGCCACCAGCAGAGGCCAGCGGGAGGGCTACGAGCAGTACTTC. It yields the protein CATSRGQREGYEQYF. Complete variable domain (other parts from reference TRBV15 and TRBJ2-7): DAMVIQNPRYQVTQFGKPVTLSCSQTLNHNVMYWYQQKSSQAPKLLFHYYDKDFNNEADTPDNFQSRRPNTSFCFLDIRSPGLGDTAMYLCATSRGQREGYEQYFGPGTRLTVT.

The CDR3 DNA reads TGCGCCAGCAGCTCGACCCCCCGGGCGGGAGCAGGCTCCTACAATGAGCAGTTCTTC. Translated, it gives CASSSTPRAGAGSYNEQFF. The chain uses TRBV5-1 and TRBJ2-1; 7 positions match TRBD2. V lost 3 bases, J lost 0 bases, and 15 bases stayed unmatched. This CDR3 comprises 19 residues. Germline CDR1 SGHRS, CDR2 YFSETQ. Using reference TRBV5-1 and TRBJ2-1 for the parts outside the CDR3, the full variable domain is KAGVTQTPRYLIKTRGQQVTLSCSPISGHRSVSWYQQTPGQGLQFLFEYFSETQRNKGNFPGRFSGRQFSNSRSEMNVSTLELGDSALYLCASSSTPRAGAGSYNEQFFGPGTRLTVL.

The chain links TRBV4-1 to TRBJ1-5; D remains unclear. Germline values: CDR1 MGHRA, CDR2 YSYEKL. Between the trimmed V and J ends, which lost 8 bases and 0 bases, there was a span of 17 bases. The CDR3 has 16 residues. The CDR3 sequence is CASRPEVTASNQPQHF. The CDR3 coding sequence is TGCGCCAGCCGTCCCGAAGTAACAGCTAGCAATCAGCCCCAGCATTTT.

The sample holds a few counts of this clone. V usage is TRBV2 and J usage is TRBJ2-1; 12 nucleotides align to TRBD2. V was clipped by 6 bases and J by 4 bases; unmatched bases: 4. Looked up from germline, CDR1 is SNHLY and CDR2 is FYNNEI. The CDR3 has 15 amino acids. CDR3 DNA: TGTGCCAGCAGGACTAGCGGGAGAGGGTACAATGAGCAGTTCTTC. Protein sequence: CASRTSGRGYNEQFF.

The chain is built from TRBV29-1 and TRBJ1-1; D call uncertain. This CDR3 spans 13 amino acids. The ends were cut back, 3 bases at V and 2 bases at J, with 10 bases in the middle. The germline gives CDR1 SQVTM, CDR2 ANQGSEA. CDR3 bases: TGCAGCGTTGAGAAGCCGGAAAACACTGAAGCTTTCTTT. Its protein is CSVEKPENTEAFF.

This sequence joins TRBV10-3 and TRBJ2-7; D not resolved. V dropped 2 bases and J dropped 0 bases, with 14 bases sitting between them. From germline, CDR1 is ENHRY and CDR2 SYGVKD. CDR3 size: 16 residues. The CDR3 DNA follows: TGTGCCATCAGTGAGGGAGTGACACAGAGCTCCTACGAGCAGTACTTC. Translating gives CAISEGVTQSSYEQYF.

V and J are TRBV11-3 and TRBJ2-1, with 7 bases that match TRBD2. Germline V CDR1 and CDR2: SGHNT, YENEEA. The CDR3 runs to 14 residues. V gave up 1 base and J gave up 12 bases; unmatched junction bases: 9. The CDR3 loop is CASSLAIGGRWQFF. CDR3 sequence (DNA): TGTGCCAGCAGCTTAGCTATTGGCGGGAGATGGCAGTTCTTC.

This chain joins TRBV10-1 and TRBJ2-1, with D possibly being TRBD1 (5 bases). Trimming took 4 bases from V and 5 from J, leaving 12 bases between them. The CDR3 is 14 amino acids. Looked up from germline, CDR1 is WNHNN and CDR2 is SYGVQD (reference sequence). CDR3 nucleotide sequence: TGCGCCAGCAGTGTGGACATCAATAACAATGAGCAGTTCTTC. Residues: CASSVDINNNEQFF.

The genes are TRBV5-6 and TRBJ1-1; 9 bases fit TRBD1. The CDR3 is 18 residues long. Losses at the gene ends were 0 bases for V and 0 bases for J; bases not matched to a gene: 9. Germline loops: CDR1 SGHDT, CDR2 YYEEEE. The CDR3 DNA follows: TGTGCCAGCAGCTTGGAAGGGACAGGGCACCGTATGAACACTGAAGCTTTCTTT. Translation gives CASSLEGTGHRMNTEAFF.

This clone was observed a handful of times. The CDR3 here is CASSVGGTMNTGELFF. CDR3 sequence (DNA): TGTGCCAGCAGCGTCGGTGGGACCATGAACACCGGGGAGCTGTTTTTT. The chain carries TRBV9 and TRBJ2-2; either TRBD1 or TRBD2 may supply D (5 bases each). V was shortened by 2 bases and J by 1 base, with 12 bases between the two germline ends. This CDR3 contains 16 residues. The germline V gene encodes CDR1 SGDLS and CDR2 YYNGEE.

This clone occurred once. The chain couples TRBV10-1 to TRBJ2-3, with D hard to call. The V gene lost 4 bases and the J gene lost 0 bases, with 14 bases spanning the gap. This CDR3 contains 16 residues. CDR1 WNHNN and CDR2 SYGVQD come from the germline V gene (reference sequence). The CDR3: CASSGGVGVSTDTQYF. CDR3 nucleotide sequence: TGCGCCAGCAGTGGTGGGGTTGGGGTTAGCACAGATACGCAGTATTTT.

The chain has TRBV5-5 and TRBJ2-7; 7 bases map to TRBD1. CDR1 SGHKS and CDR2 YYEKEE come from the germline V gene (reference sequence). CDR3 length: 15 residues. Trimming cost V 0 bases and J 1 base; bases outside gene matches: 4. The CDR3 region has the DNA TGTGCCAGCAGCTTGGAAGGGGGCTCTTCCTACGAGCAGTACTTC. This encodes CASSLEGGSSYEQYF.

This chain connects TRBV7-2 to TRBJ1-5; D gene unclear. The V gene lost 3 bases and the J gene lost 4 bases, with 10 bases spanning the gap. This CDR3 spans 14 amino acids. Per germline, CDR1 SGHTA and CDR2 FQGNSA. Written as DNA, the CDR3 is TGTGCCAGCAGCTTGGGTTCGAGAAATCAGCCCCAGCATTTT. Translation gives CASSLGSRNQPQHF.

The chain is built from TRBV18 and TRBJ2-3; 9 bases align to TRBD1. V shed 5 bases and J 2 bases; nucleotides not matched to a gene: 11. There are 17 residues in the CDR3. Germline V gene data show CDR1 as KGHSH and CDR2 as LQKENI. CDR3 sequence (DNA): TGTGCCAGCTCATCAGGATCCGACAGGGGGGTCACAGATACGCAGTATTTT. Amino acid sequence: CASSSGSDRGVTDTQYF.

This chain uses TRBV11-1 with TRBJ1-2; a weak D match, TRBD1 (6 bases). Germline V gene data show CDR1 as SGHAT and CDR2 as FQDESV (reference sequence). This CDR3 is 15 amino acids long. V lost 1 base and J 1 base, leaving 10 bases between the germline ends. CDR3 in DNA: TGTGCCAGCAGCTTAGAAGCCAGGGGTAACTATGGCTACACCTTC. Protein: CASSLEARGNYGYTF.

The chain couples TRBV7-9 to TRBJ1-2; D remains ambiguous. The germline V and J ends were trimmed by 0 bases and 2 bases, with 13 bases remaining between them. The CDR3 extends over 16 amino acids. Germline V CDR1 and CDR2: SEHNR, FQNEAQ (reference sequence). The CDR3 loop is CASSLARFQFNYGYTF. In DNA, the CDR3 is TGTGCCAGCAGCTTAGCGCGTTTTCAGTTCAACTATGGCTACACCTTC.

The gene calls are TRBV10-3 and TRBJ1-4; D uncertain. Germline V gene sequence: CDR1 ENHRY, CDR2 SYGVKD. CDR3 length: 14 residues. V lost 3 bases and J 5 bases, leaving 10 bases between the germline ends. CDR3 loop: CAISDVRQNEKLFF. The CDR3 nucleotides are TGTGCCATCAGTGATGTCAGGCAGAATGAAAAACTGTTTTTT.

The rearrangement links TRBV5-1 to TRBJ1-2, with a weak D call TRBD1 (5 bases). Germline CDR1 is SGHRS and CDR2 is YFSETQ. This CDR3 region has 14 residues. Trimming removed 3 bases from V and 4 bases from J, with 13 bases in between. The CDR3 sequence is CASSSGRNTYGYTF. Here the CDR3 DNA reads TGCGCCAGCAGCTCGGGACGGAACACCTATGGCTACACCTTC.

The chain employs TRBV5-1 and TRBJ2-1; D tentatively reads TRBD1 or TRBD2 (5 bases each). The V gene lost 4 bases and the J gene lost 4 bases, with 9 bases spanning the gap. CDR3 length: 13 residues. Germline values: CDR1 SGHRS, CDR2 YFSETQ. Written as DNA, the CDR3 is TGCGCCAGCAGCCAGGGACCTTACAATGAGCAGTTCTTC. Its translation: CASSQGPYNEQFF.